This T cell receptor (beta chain) was sequenced in a study of PD-1 blockade in classical Hodgkin lymphoma. Study results and caveats: In newly diagnosed patients, baseline TCR diversity was reportedly below that of healthy donors.

Looked up from germline, CDR1 is SNHLY and CDR2 is FYNNEI. J was trimmed by 2 bases and V by 6 bases; bases with no gene match: 3. This CDR3 has 14 amino acids. The time point: newly diagnosed, previously untreated cHL patient sample. Thawed PBMCs were subjected to magnetic negative selection, which yielded isolated CD8+ T cells. Assay: immunoSEQ multiplex PCR; the TCRdb copy retains only in-frame clones and omits some. This sample yields some 5,400 clones, of which approximately 87% are seen a single time; around a fifth belongs to the top ten. About this clone itself: Its antigen is still unknown.

The gene calls are TRBV2 and TRBJ2-1, with 8 bases fitting TRBD2. Sequenced sample: CD8+ T cells from blood. The source is a human donor with classical Hodgkin lymphoma. CDR3 DNA: TGTGCCAGCAGCCATAGCGGGGCCTACAATGAGCAGTTCTTC. Its protein is CASSHSGAYNEQFF.